The 22 T cell receptor beta chains listed next were all sequenced from one sample in a study of identical twins. TCRdb analysed the 5' RACE reads with MiXCR anew, one entry per CDR3 protein. The repertoire consists of 650,000 to 800,000 distinct CDR3 sequences, with 8% to 9% occurring once and the leading ten covering around 0.98%. These records were also assigned to another study, of yellow fever vaccine responses in identical twins.

Sequencing input: PBMCs. The receptors originated from a woman younger than 35 in good health.

V gene TRBV7-9 combines with J gene TRBJ2-7, with TRBD2 as a possible D gene (5 bases). This CDR3 has 15 residues. With 2 bases removed from V and 0 bases from J, the gap between germline ends came to 11 bases. Germline lookup yields CDR1 SEHNR and CDR2 FQNEAQ (reference sequence). The CDR3 sequence: CASSLSGPSSYEQYF. Written as DNA, the CDR3 is TGTGCCAGCAGCTTAAGCGGTCCCAGCTCCTACGAGCAGTACTTC.

This clonotype came up many times. V is TRBV29-1 and J is TRBJ2-7; D is unresolved. Germline V lookup: CDR1 SQVTM, CDR2 ANQGSEA. The CDR3 length is 11 residues. V lost 5 bases and J lost 2, with 7 bases in between. CDR3 amino acids: CSVRVTYEQYF. In nucleotides, the CDR3 is TGCAGCGTTCGAGTCACCTACGAGCAGTACTTC.

This clonotype has more than one count but fewer than ten. The chain links TRBV20-1 to TRBJ2-7; either TRBD1 or TRBD2 may fit D (5 bases each). The ends were cut back, 0 bases at V and 7 bases at J, with 19 bases in the middle. The CDR3 has 15 amino acids. The germline V gene encodes CDR1 DFQATT and CDR2 SNEGSKA (reference sequence). The CDR3 sequence is CSARDDVVGTLEQYF. The CDR3, as DNA: TGCAGTGCTAGAGATGATGTTGTAGGGACCCTGGAGCAGTACTTC.

This clonotype came up a few times. The genes are TRBV7-2 and TRBJ1-4; D not resolved. Trimming cost V 6 bases and J 0 bases, with 8 bases left between them. This CDR3 region has 14 residues. Per the germline V gene, CDR1 is SGHTA and CDR2 is FQGNSA. The CDR3 is CASRETSTNEKLFF. DNA for the CDR3: TGTGCCAGCAGGGAGACATCAACTAATGAAAAACTGTTTTTT.

There are many counts of this clonotype. The chain joins TRBV6-5 to TRBJ2-2; no clear D. CDR3 size: 14 residues. Germline CDR1 is MNHEY and CDR2 is SVGAGI. The V gene lost 0 bases and the J gene lost 4 bases, with 6 bases spanning the gap. This chain's CDR3 is CASSYSLGTGELFF. CDR3 nucleotides: TGTGCCAGCAGTTACTCACTCGGCACCGGGGAGCTGTTTTTT.

This clonotype was counted at least ten times. The chain combines TRBV5-6 with TRBJ2-7; 8 bases fit TRBD1. Looked up from germline, CDR1 is SGHDT and CDR2 is YYEEEE. V lost 4 bases, J lost 5 bases, and 2 bases stayed unmatched. This CDR3 contains 12 residues. The CDR3 DNA sequence: TGTGCCAGCAGCCGGACAGGGAACGAGCAGTACTTC. It codes for CASSRTGNEQYF. The variable domain in full, with the rest retrieved from reference TRBV5-6 and TRBJ2-7, is DAGVTQSPTHLIKTRGQQVTLRCSPKSGHDTVSWYQQALGQGPQFIFQYYEEEERQRGNFPDRFSGHQFPNYSSELNVNALLLGDSALYLCASSRTGNEQYFGPGTRLTVT.

The rearrangement joins TRBV7-2 to TRBJ2-3, with TRBD2 identical over 13 bases. Germline assignment: CDR1 SGHTA and CDR2 FQGNSA. After removal of 6 bases from V and 4 bases from J, the junction contained 7 bases not matched to a gene. This CDR3 region has 16 residues. The CDR3 DNA sequence: TGTGCCAGCAGGTTGACTAGCGGGGGGACGCCAGATACGCAGTATTTT. Translation: CASRLTSGGTPDTQYF. Using reference TRBV7-2 and TRBJ2-3 for the parts outside the CDR3, the full variable domain is GAGVSQSPSNKVTEKGKDVELRCDPISGHTALYWYRQSLGQGLEFLIYFQGNSAPDKSGLPSDRFSAERTGGSVSTLTIQRTQQEDSAVYLCASRLTSGGTPDTQYFGPGTRLTVL.

This clonotype was recorded at least ten times. The chain is built from TRBV20-1 and TRBJ2-1; D is possibly TRBD1 or TRBD2 (5 bases each). The CDR3 loop spans 16 amino acids. Trimming left V 6 bases short and J 6 bases short, with 24 bases between. Germline V lookup: CDR1 DFQATT, CDR2 SNEGSKA (reference sequence). CDR3 amino acids: CSADTGHLPGGNEQFF. CDR3 DNA: TGCAGTGCCGATACCGGACATCTCCCCGGAGGCAATGAGCAGTTCTTC.

This clonotype showed up just a few times. V usage is TRBV2 and J usage is TRBJ2-5; D gene ambiguous. V lost 0 bases and J 4 bases, leaving 12 bases between the germline ends. Per germline, CDR1 SNHLY and CDR2 FYNNEI. The CDR3 runs to 15 residues. The CDR3 DNA follows: TGTGCCAGCAGTGAAGCGGCGGTTCTCAGAGAGACCCAGTACTTC. Its protein product is CASSEAAVLRETQYF.

The chain joins TRBV30 to TRBJ2-5; tentative D call: TRBD2 (6 bases). The CDR3 consists of 13 residues. Germline lookup yields CDR1 GTSNPN and CDR2 SVGIG (reference sequence). Trimming left V 0 bases short and J 6 bases short, with 11 bases between. CDR3: CAWSVLRDKTQYF. CDR3 bases: TGTGCCTGGAGTGTACTGCGGGATAAGACCCAGTACTTC.

This clonotype was seen only a few times. The genes are TRBV9 and TRBJ2-3, with 7 bases fitting TRBD2. The CDR3 spans 14 residues. Germline-derived CDR1 and CDR2 are SGDLS and YYNGEE. J gave up 5 bases and V 4 bases, and 7 bases lay outside the gene matches. The CDR3 loop reads CASSPRTREDTQYF. The CDR3 DNA reads as TGTGCCAGCAGCCCACGGACTAGAGAAGATACGCAGTATTTT.

This clonotype has just a few counts. CDR3 nucleotides: TGCGCCAGCAGCCAAGAAGATAAAGCGGAGGCATACAATGAGCAGTTCTTC. Its translation is CASSQEDKAEAYNEQFF. The chain carries TRBV4-3 and TRBJ2-1; weak D call: TRBD2 (5 bases). V lost 0 bases, J lost 4 bases, and 16 bases lay in between. This CDR3 has 17 residues. Germline V gene data show CDR1 as LGHNA and CDR2 as YSLEER.

The V call is TRBV10-3, the J call TRBJ2-2, with 8 nucleotides matching TRBD2. This CDR3 is 13 amino acids long. Germline-derived CDR1 and CDR2 are ENHRY and SYGVKD. V dropped 9 bases and J dropped 7; count of bases not matched to a gene: 7. CDR3 loop: CAISGRAVGELFF. For the CDR3, the DNA is TGTGCCATATCCGGGAGGGCGGTCGGGGAGCTGTTTTTT.

The chain has TRBV7-8 and TRBJ2-1; D is unresolved. The CDR3 spans 12 residues. Germline CDR1 SGHVS, CDR2 FQNEAQ. Between the trimmed V and J ends, which lost 4 bases and 10 bases, there was a span of 11 bases. As DNA, the CDR3 is TGTGCCAGCAGCTATCGGGCCGGCGAGCAGTTCTTC. Amino acids: CASSYRAGEQFF.

The sample holds a few counts of this clonotype. The chain links TRBV12-3 or TRBV12-4 to TRBJ1-2, with a tentative D call TRBD1 (5 bases). The CDR3 is 14 residues long. Trimming stripped 3 bases from V and 4 bases from J, with 12 bases between. CDR3 region: CASSFLGGTYGYTF. CDR3 in DNA: TGTGCCAGCAGTTTCCTCGGAGGGACCTATGGCTACACCTTC.

This rearrangement joins TRBV10-1 to TRBJ2-2; D gene unclear. The length of the CDR3 is 13 residues. Deletions cut 2 bases from V and 5 bases from J, with 6 bases between. CDR1 is WNHNN and CDR2 is SYGVQD in the germline V gene (reference sequence). CDR3 DNA sequence: TGCGCCAGCAGTGAGGTCCTGACCGGGGAGCTGTTTTTT. Protein product: CASSEVLTGELFF.

This chain connects TRBV12-3 or TRBV12-4 to TRBJ2-7, with 12 bases identical to TRBD2. The junction had 21 bases not matched to a gene; V was cut back by 11 bases and J by 4 bases. The CDR3 totals 18 residues. The CDR3 DNA reads as TGTGCCCTCAGTTCCTCCTCAACTCTAGCGGGGGGGCAATACGAGCAGTACTTC. It yields the protein CALSSSSTLAGGQYEQYF.

The chain recombines TRBV5-1 with TRBJ2-1, with a possible D match to TRBD1 (5 bases). The germline gives CDR1 SGHRS, CDR2 YFSETQ. This CDR3 has 15 residues. V was trimmed by 4 bases and J by 4 bases, leaving 15 bases between them. The CDR3 here is CASSADSLPYNEQFF. Here the CDR3 DNA reads TGCGCCAGCAGCGCAGACAGCTTGCCTTACAATGAGCAGTTCTTC.

V is TRBV11-2 and J is TRBJ2-7; D perhaps matches TRBD2 (6 bases). This CDR3 comprises 17 residues. Deletions cut 5 bases from V and 4 bases from J, with 24 bases between. Looked up from germline, CDR1 is SGHAT and CDR2 is FQNNGV. The CDR3 nucleotides read TGTGCCAGCAGCCCGACCTGGGGGGTCGGAACTTCATACGAGCAGTACTTC. This codes for CASSPTWGVGTSYEQYF.

The chain has TRBV25-1 and TRBJ2-2; a weak D match, TRBD1 (5 bases). The germline gives CDR1 MGHDK, CDR2 SYGVNS. Trimming removed 4 bases at V and 5 bases at J, with 17 bases between. This CDR3 contains 16 residues. Here the CDR3 reads CASSGRGLTRTGELFF. The CDR3 DNA reads as TGTGCCAGCAGTGGAAGGGGTCTAACTCGTACCGGGGAGCTGTTTTTT.

This clonotype was detected ten times or more. The chain joins TRBV12-3 or TRBV12-4 to TRBJ2-1; D may be TRBD1 (5 bases). The CDR3 runs to 12 residues. The V end lost 1 base, the J end lost 15 bases, and 13 bases lay between the germline ends. The CDR3 sequence is CASSLGGIGAFF. The CDR3, as DNA: TGTGCCAGCAGTTTAGGGGGCATAGGTGCGTTCTTC.

The table lists this clonotype with a few counts. J is TRBJ2-5 and V is TRBV27, with D perhaps matching TRBD2 (6 bases). Germline CDR1 and CDR2: MNHEY and SMNVEV (reference sequence). The CDR3 spans 17 residues. Trimming cost V 4 bases and J 1 base, with 19 bases left between them. The CDR3 DNA is TGTGCCAGCAGTTACCGACTGCGGTCGGGAGTCCAAGAGACCCAGTACTTC. Translated, it gives CASSYRLRSGVQETQYF.